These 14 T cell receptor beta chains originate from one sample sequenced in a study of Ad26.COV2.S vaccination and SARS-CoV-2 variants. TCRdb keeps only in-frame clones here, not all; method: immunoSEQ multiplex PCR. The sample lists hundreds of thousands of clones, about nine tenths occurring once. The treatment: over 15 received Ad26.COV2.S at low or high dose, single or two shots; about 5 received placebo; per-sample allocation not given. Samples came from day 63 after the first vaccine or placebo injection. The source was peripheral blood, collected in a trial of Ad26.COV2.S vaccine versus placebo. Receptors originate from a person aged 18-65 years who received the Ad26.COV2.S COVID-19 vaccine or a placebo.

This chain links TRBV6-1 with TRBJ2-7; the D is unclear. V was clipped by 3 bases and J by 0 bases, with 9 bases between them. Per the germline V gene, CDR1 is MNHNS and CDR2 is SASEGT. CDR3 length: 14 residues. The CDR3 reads CASSDEYSSYEQYF. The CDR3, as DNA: TGTGCCAGCAGTGACGAATATAGCTCCTACGAGCAGTACTTC.

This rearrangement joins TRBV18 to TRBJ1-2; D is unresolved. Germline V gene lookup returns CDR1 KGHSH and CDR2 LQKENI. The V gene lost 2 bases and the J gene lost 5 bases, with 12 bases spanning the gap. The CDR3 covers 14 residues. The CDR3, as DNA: TGTGCCAGCTCACCAGGTGCACAAGGGTATGGCTACACCTTC. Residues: CASSPGAQGYGYTF.

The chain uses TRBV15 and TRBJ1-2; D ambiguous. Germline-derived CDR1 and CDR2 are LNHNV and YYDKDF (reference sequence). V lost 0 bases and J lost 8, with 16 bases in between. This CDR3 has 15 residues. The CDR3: CATSRDPKAGTGYTF. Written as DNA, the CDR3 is TGTGCCACCAGCAGAGATCCCAAAGCGGGTACCGGCTACACCTTC.

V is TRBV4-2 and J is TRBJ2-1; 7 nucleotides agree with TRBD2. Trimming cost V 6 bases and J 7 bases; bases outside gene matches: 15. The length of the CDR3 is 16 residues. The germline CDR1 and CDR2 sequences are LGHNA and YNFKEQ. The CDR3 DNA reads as TGTGCCAGCAGGTTCACCGGGACTAATGAAATTAATGAGCAGTTCTTC. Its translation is CASRFTGTNEINEQFF.

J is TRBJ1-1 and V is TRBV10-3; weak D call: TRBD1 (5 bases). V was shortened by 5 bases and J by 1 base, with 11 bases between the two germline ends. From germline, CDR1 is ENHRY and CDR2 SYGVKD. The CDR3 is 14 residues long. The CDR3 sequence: CAISQDSSNTEAFF. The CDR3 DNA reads TGTGCCATCAGTCAAGACAGCTCGAACACTGAAGCTTTCTTT.

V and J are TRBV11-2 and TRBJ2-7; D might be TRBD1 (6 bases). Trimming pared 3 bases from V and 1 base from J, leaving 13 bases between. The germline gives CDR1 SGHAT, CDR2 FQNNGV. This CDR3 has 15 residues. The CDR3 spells CASSFAGTLSYEQYF. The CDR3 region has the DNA TGTGCCAGCAGCTTTGCCGGGACACTTTCCTACGAGCAGTACTTC.

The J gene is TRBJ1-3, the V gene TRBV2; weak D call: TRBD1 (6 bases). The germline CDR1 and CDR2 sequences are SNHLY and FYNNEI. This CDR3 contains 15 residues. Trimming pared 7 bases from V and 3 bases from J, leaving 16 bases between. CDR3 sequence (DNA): TGTGCCAGCACCATAGGGGGACTATATGGAAACACCATATATTTT. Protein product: CASTIGGLYGNTIYF.

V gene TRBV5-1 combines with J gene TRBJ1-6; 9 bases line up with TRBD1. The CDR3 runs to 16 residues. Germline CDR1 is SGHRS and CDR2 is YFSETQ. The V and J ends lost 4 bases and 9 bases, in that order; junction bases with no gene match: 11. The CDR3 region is CASSPKTGGSFSPLHF. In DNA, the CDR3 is TGCGCCAGCAGCCCGAAGACAGGGGGAAGTTTTTCACCCCTCCACTTT.

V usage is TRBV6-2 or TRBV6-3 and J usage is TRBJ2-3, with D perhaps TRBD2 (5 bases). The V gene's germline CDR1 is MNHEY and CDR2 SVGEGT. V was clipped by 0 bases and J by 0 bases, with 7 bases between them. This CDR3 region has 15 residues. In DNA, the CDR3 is TGTGCCAGCAGTTACTCCAGCGGTAGCACAGATACGCAGTATTTT. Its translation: CASSYSSGSTDTQYF.

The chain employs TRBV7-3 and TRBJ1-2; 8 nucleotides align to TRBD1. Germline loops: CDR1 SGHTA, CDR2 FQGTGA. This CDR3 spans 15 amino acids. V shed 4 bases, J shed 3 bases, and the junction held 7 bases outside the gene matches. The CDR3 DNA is TGTGCCAGCAGCTCCGGACAGGGTCGGGACTATGGCTACACCTTC. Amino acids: CASSSGQGRDYGYTF.

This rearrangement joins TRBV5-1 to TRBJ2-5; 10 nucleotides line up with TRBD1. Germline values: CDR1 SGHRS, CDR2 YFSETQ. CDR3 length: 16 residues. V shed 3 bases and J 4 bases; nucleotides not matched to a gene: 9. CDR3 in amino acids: CASSSRPGTGAETQYF. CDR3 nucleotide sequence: TGCGCCAGCAGCTCCCGTCCCGGGACAGGGGCAGAGACCCAGTACTTC. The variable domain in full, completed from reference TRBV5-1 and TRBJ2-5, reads KAGVTQTPRYLIKTRGQQVTLSCSPISGHRSVSWYQQTPGQGLQFLFEYFSETQRNKGNFPGRFSGRQFSNSRSEMNVSTLELGDSALYLCASSSRPGTGAETQYFGPGTRLLVL.

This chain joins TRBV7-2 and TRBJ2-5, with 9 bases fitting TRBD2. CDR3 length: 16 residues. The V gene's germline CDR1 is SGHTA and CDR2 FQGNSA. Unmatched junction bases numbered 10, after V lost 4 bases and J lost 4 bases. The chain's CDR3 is CASSSRIGLASETQYF. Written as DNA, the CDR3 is TGTGCCAGCAGCTCCCGGATTGGACTAGCGTCAGAGACCCAGTACTTC.

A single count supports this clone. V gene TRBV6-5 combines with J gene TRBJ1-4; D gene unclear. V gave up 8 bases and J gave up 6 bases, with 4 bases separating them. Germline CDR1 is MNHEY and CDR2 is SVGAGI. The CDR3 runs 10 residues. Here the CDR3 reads CASGYEKLFF. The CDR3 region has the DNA TGTGCCAGCGGATATGAAAAACTGTTTTTT.

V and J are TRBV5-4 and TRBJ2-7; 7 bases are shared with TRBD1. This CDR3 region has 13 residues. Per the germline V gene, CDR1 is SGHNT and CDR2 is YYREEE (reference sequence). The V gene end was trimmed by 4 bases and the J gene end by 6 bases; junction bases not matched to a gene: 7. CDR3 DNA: TGTGCCAGCAGCGCCGGGACAGTCGGCGAGCAGTACTTC. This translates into CASSAGTVGEQYF.